This T cell receptor (beta chain) was sequenced during a study of radiotherapy plus CTLA-4 blockade in lung cancer. CDR3 length: 17 amino acids. Germline CDR1 and CDR2: MNHEY and SMNVEV (reference sequence). V was clipped by 1 base and J by 6 bases; unmatched bases: 8. TCRdb's table, derived via immunoSEQ multiplex PCR, lists solely in-frame clones and lacks some. The sample consists of 110,000 or so clones, approximately 80% of them appearing once. The clonotype was recovered from a human donor with non-small cell lung cancer who had a partial response to radiotherapy plus ipilimumab. Source: peripheral blood, taken from a patient treated with radiotherapy plus ipilimumab. This chain links TRBV27 with TRBJ2-1; 11 nucleotides agree with TRBD1. The CDR3 DNA reads as TGTGCCAGCAGTTTATTGCCTCGTGGGACAGGGGGCAATGAGCAGTTCTTC. This translates into CASSLLPRGTGGNEQFF.